Included here is one T cell receptor beta chain sequence, with context. The CDR3 sequence is 13 residues long. CDR1 is SQVTM, CDR2 ANQGSEA, per germline. With 5 bases clipped from V and 5 bases from J, the junction kept 5 bases outside the gene matches. This sample is part of a study of T cell changes during pregnancy in multiple sclerosis. Assay used: immunoSEQ multiplex PCR; TCRdb lists only in-frame clones, some missing. Of about 36,000 clones listed, 90% to 95% are singletons. This specimen consisted of CD4+ T cells from peripheral blood mononuclear cells, obtained in the third trimester of pregnancy. The chain employs TRBV29-1 and TRBJ1-5; 8 positions match TRBD1. The sequence was obtained from a female donor in good health, enrolled as a control in a pregnancy study. This CDR3 is CSVQDREDQPQHF. In DNA form, the CDR3 reads TGCAGCGTTCAGGACAGGGAGGATCAGCCCCAGCATTTT.